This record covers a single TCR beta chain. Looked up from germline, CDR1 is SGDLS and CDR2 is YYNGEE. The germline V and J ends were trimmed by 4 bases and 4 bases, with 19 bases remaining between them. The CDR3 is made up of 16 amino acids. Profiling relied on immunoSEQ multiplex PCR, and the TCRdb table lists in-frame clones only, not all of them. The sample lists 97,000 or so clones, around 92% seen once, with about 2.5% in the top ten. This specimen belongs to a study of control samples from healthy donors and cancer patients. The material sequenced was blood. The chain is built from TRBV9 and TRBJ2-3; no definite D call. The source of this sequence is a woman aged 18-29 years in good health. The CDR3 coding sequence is TGTGCCAGCAGCCTAAGCTGGTCTGCCTGGGCAGATACGCAGTATTTT. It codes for CASSLSWSAWADTQYF.